The rows below give T cell receptor beta chains drawn from one sample of a study of cytomegalovirus exposure and HLA in healthy donors. The repertoire was sequenced with immunoSEQ multiplex PCR; TCRdb's copy has only in-frame clones and lacks some. The sample has 150,000 or so clones, almost 85% seen once; the top ten hold around 1%. Sequencing used PBMCs. These receptors came from a man in his thirties or forties in good health and CMV-seronegative. Both conserved end residues are part of each CDR3. The order of the fields is CDR3 protein, CDR3 DNA, J gene, clone size, V gene, D gene. The D gene is left open where the match is weak. The size of a clone is reported for some rows only, either as once, few or many, or as a class for expanded clones.

CDR3: CAWSGWTSGGFITGELFF; DNA: TGTGCCTGGAGTGGCTGGACTAGCGGGGGGTTTATCACCGGGGAGCTGTTTTTT; J: TRBJ2-2; size: NA; V: TRBV30; D: TRBD2
CDR3: CASSLDRKDQPQHF; DNA: TGTGCCAGCAGTCTGGACAGAAAGGATCAGCCCCAGCATTTT; J: TRBJ1-5; size: NA; V: TRBV2; D: NA
CDR3: CASSPGTAYYGYTF; DNA: TGCGCCAGCAGCCCCGGGACAGCCTACTATGGCTACACCTTC; J: TRBJ1-2; size: NA; V: TRBV5-1; D: TRBD1
CDR3: CASSYDRGNMNTEAFF; DNA: TGCGCCAGCAGCTACGACAGGGGAAACATGAACACTGAAGCTTTCTTT; J: TRBJ1-1; size: NA; V: TRBV5-1; D: TRBD1
CDR3: CASSLDPGQGGNTIYF; DNA: TGCGCCAGCAGCTTGGACCCCGGACAGGGGGGAAACACCATATATTTT; J: TRBJ1-3; size: NA; V: TRBV5-1; D: TRBD1
CDR3: CASSSDRLGQYEQYF; DNA: TGTGCCAGCAGTTCTGACAGGCTAGGGCAATACGAGCAGTACTTC; J: TRBJ2-7; size: NA; V: TRBV2; D: NA
CDR3: CASRQGVAREQFF; DNA: TGTGCCAGCAGGCAGGGGGTGGCGCGTGAGCAGTTCTTC; J: TRBJ2-1; size: NA; V: TRBV6-5; D: TRBD1
CDR3: CASTLIVGTGGRSQPQHF; DNA: TGTGCCAGCACCCTTATCGTAGGGACAGGGGGCCGTAGTCAGCCCCAGCATTTT; J: TRBJ1-5; size: NA; V: TRBV28; D: TRBD1
CDR3: CASSIRLALTARDQETQYF; DNA: TGTGCCAGTAGTATTAGACTAGCGCTAACAGCCCGGGACCAAGAGACCCAGTACTTC; J: TRBJ2-5; size: NA; V: TRBV19; D: TRBD2
CDR3: CASIEVGSGVYNEKLFF; DNA: TGTGCCAGCATCGAAGTGGGATCAGGGGTCTATAATGAAAAACTGTTTTTT; J: TRBJ1-4; size: NA; V: TRBV6-4; D: NA
CDR3: CASSAQQDSTGNTIYF; DNA: TGTGCCAGCAGCGCCCAACAGGATTCGACTGGAAACACCATATATTTT; J: TRBJ1-3; size: once; V: TRBV9; D: NA
CDR3: CASSPTAYEQYF; DNA: TGTGCCAGCTCCCCAACGGCCTACGAGCAGTACTTC; J: TRBJ2-7; size: NA; V: TRBV18; D: NA
CDR3: CASSLVGVGVTGGLDEQYF; DNA: TGTGCCAGCAGCTTAGTAGGGGTGGGGGTGACAGGGGGCTTGGACGAGCAGTACTTC; J: TRBJ2-7; size: NA; V: TRBV11-2; D: TRBD1
CDR3: CASSQSGRGAYEQYF; DNA: TGCGCCAGCAGCCAATCAGGTCGGGGGGCCTACGAGCAGTACTTC; J: TRBJ2-7; size: NA; V: TRBV4-1; D: TRBD2
CDR3: CASRSSGRANEQFF; DNA: TGTGCCAGCAGATCCAGCGGGAGGGCCAATGAGCAGTTCTTC; J: TRBJ2-1; size: NA; V: TRBV6-5; D: TRBD2
CDR3: CASSQRCDNINYGYTF; DNA: TGTGCCAGCTCCCAACGTTGTGACAACATTAACTATGGCTACACCTTC; J: TRBJ1-2; size: NA; V: TRBV25-1; D: NA
CDR3: CASSPQGPQHF; DNA: TGTGCCAGCAGTCCCCAGGGTCCCCAGCATTTT; J: TRBJ1-5; size: NA; V: TRBV28; D: NA
CDR3: CASSLYGTGTARTGELFF; DNA: TGTGCCAGCAGTTTATACGGCACAGGGACGGCTAGGACCGGGGAGCTGTTTTTT; J: TRBJ2-2; size: NA; V: TRBV28; D: NA
CDR3: CASSSGGQGAYEQYF; DNA: TGTGCCAGCAGTTCCGGTGGGCAGGGGGCGTACGAGCAGTACTTC; J: TRBJ2-7; size: NA; V: TRBV27; D: TRBD1
CDR3: CSVEAQDRNTGELFF; DNA: TGCAGCGTTGAGGCCCAGGACAGGAACACCGGGGAGCTGTTTTTT; J: TRBJ2-2; size: few; V: TRBV29-1; D: NA
CDR3: CASSPTNGELYGYTF; DNA: TGTGCCAGCAGCCCAACTAACGGGGAACTCTATGGCTACACCTTC; J: TRBJ1-2; size: NA; V: TRBV11-2; D: NA
CDR3: CASSLSGRSGSFYEQFF; DNA: TGTGCCAGCAGTTTATCGGGGAGGAGCGGGAGTTTCTATGAGCAGTTCTTC; J: TRBJ2-1; size: NA; V: TRBV27; D: TRBD2
CDR3: CASSIVSSTDTQYF; DNA: TGTGCCAGTAGTATAGTGTCTAGCACAGATACGCAGTATTTT; J: TRBJ2-3; size: NA; V: TRBV19; D: NA
CDR3: CASSQDRGEKLFF; DNA: TGTGCCAGCAGCCAGGACAGGGGTGAAAAACTGTTTTTT; J: TRBJ1-4; size: NA; V: TRBV5-6; D: TRBD1